The T cell receptor beta chain described here comes from a study of T cell responses to AZD1222 COVID-19 vaccine (dated by TCRdb to about 2021). At the level of the whole study: A total of 233 trial participants underwent TCR sequencing, of whom 207 received two doses of AZD1222 and some 25 received two doses of the MenACWY control vaccine. Trial participants were enrolled by age into 18-55, 56-69 and 70-plus year subgroups, with about 150, 28 and 57 TCR-sequenced participants respectively.

The time point label corresponds to: about 28 days (+/-7) after the second vaccine dose. The sample's treatment or condition, from its label and the paper: meningococcal conjugate vaccine given as trial control. The vaccinee samples were drawn from two UK trials, COV001 and COV002, one of which was a single-blind randomized controlled phase 2/3 trial testing AZD1222 (ChAdOx1 nCoV-19) in healthy adults. For TCRbeta chain sequencing, PBMC samples were collected from trial participants at day 0 and at day 28 after the second dose. Overall study outcomes, separate from this receptor: Most participants were white British and females outnumbered males, and the authors suggested that clonal diversity may have been underestimated. The whole spike protein was spanned by vaccine-associated CD4 TCRs, and dominant responses were seen in regions 160-218 and 743-854. Because no day 14 peak-response samples were available, the repertoires could be characterized only after the peak T cell response. Nearly half of unique spike-specific TCRs reportedly recognized epitopes outside regions mutated in the B.1.351 and B.1.1.7 variants. After two AZD1222 doses, spike-specific TCR breadth and depth were significantly higher than at day 0 and than in MenACWY recipients. In the small 56-69-year group, the increase in depth fell short of significance, most likely because of low power. Conclusions about previously exposed vaccinees are limited, since just six AZD1222 recipients were seropositive for SARS-CoV-2 at baseline.

The CDR3 regions of human TCRbeta chains were analyzed by immunosequencing. The study's processing was this. Repertoire TCRs were matched against a reference library of SARS-CoV-2-specific TCRs generated with the MIRA antigen-specificity platform. Breadth meant the fraction of unique TCRs that were SARS-CoV-2-associated, whereas depth meant the fraction of total T cells that were SARS-CoV-2-associated. Using the MIRA data, each spike-specific TCR was assigned both to the spike region to which the TCR was reactive and to a CD4 or CD8 class. Log10-transformed breadth and depth values were compared by one-way ANOVA with Sidak's multiple comparisons tests. Here the immuneACCESS table is served through TCRdb, limited to in-frame sequences with V and J called. Missing clones are a known gap in these copies; in checked studies unresolved V genes cover under half, and the rest lacks a known reason. D and trimming were read from the DNA, whereas the V and J calls and clone size are those reported in that table. This sample lists about 170,000 clones; about 87% were detected once. 4.3% of the sample rests with the top ten.

A remark on this clone: Its antigen target is currently unknown. No base quality values were provided; no much bigger clone lies one nucleotide off.

The CDR1 and CDR2 encoded by the germline V gene are SNHLY and FYNNEI. The junction carries 15 bases between V and J, which are trimmed by 10 bases and 10 bases respectively. The CDR3 runs 11 residues from the cysteine to the phenylalanine. Kept here is only the CDR3 DNA, which spans 33 bases and is read in frame from base 1. The chain uses TRBV2 and TRBJ2-3; the D segment may tentatively be TRBD1 or TRBD2, each giving 5 matched bases. The specimen comprised peripheral blood, sampled 28 days after the second dose of the MenACWY control vaccine. The clonotype comes from an adult who received the MenACWY meningococcal vaccine as a control. The nucleotides are TGTGCCAACCTACGGGACCAGGCGCAGTATTTT. It translates as CANLRDQAQYF. Here the CDR3 is joined to the reference TRBV2 and TRBJ2-3 genes, and the full variable domain is: EPEVTQTPSHQVTQMGQEVILRCVPISNHLYFYWYRQILGQKVEFLVSFYNNEISEKSEIFDDQFSVERPDGSNFTLKIRSTKLEDSAMYFCANLRDQAQYFGPGTRLTVL.